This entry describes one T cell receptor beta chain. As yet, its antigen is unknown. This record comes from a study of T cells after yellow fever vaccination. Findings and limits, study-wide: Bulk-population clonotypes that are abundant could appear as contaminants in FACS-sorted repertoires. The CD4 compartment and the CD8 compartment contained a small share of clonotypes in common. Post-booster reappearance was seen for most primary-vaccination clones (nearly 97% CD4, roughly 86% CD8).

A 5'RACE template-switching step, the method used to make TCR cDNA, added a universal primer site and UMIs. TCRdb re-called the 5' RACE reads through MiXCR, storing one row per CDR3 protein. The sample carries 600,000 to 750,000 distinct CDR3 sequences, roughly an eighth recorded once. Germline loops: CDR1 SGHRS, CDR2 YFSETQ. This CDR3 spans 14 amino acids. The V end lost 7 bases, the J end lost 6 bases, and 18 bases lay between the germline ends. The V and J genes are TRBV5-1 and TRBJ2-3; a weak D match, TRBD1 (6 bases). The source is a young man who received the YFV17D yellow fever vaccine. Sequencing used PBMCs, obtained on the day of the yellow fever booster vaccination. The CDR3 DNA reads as TGCGCCAGCGTCCTATGGGGGCCATTGGATACGCAGTATTTT. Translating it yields CASVLWGPLDTQYF.